These T cell receptor beta chains were read from a single sample in a study of control samples from healthy donors and cancer patients. Some clones are missing from TCRdb's copy, which holds only in-frame ones; the method was immunoSEQ multiplex PCR. The sample shows about 130,000 clones, more than 90% of them seen only once. Sample: blood. The receptors shown here come from a man between 18 and 35 years old in good health. CDR3s include the opening cysteine and the closing phenylalanine or tryptophan. The order of the fields is V gene, J gene, clone size, D gene, CDR3 DNA, CDR3 protein. A D gene is named only where the DNA matches it firmly. The size field is filled for only some rows; it gives once, few, many or a size class.

TRBV6-2/TRBV6-3	TRBJ2-5	NA	NA	TGTGCCAGCAGTCCAGGGGAAGAGACCCAGTACTTC	CASSPGEETQYF
TRBV7-6	TRBJ2-1	NA	NA	TGTGCCAGCAGCTCGAGGGGGGCCCTAATAAACAATGAGCAGTTCTTC	CASSSRGALINNEQFF
TRBV12-5	TRBJ2-3	NA	NA	TGTGCTAGTGGTTCGCACCCCTTTAGGGTCAGAAGGGATACGCAGTATTTT	CASGSHPFRVRRDTQYF
TRBV6-1	TRBJ1-6	NA	NA	TGTGCCAGCAGTGAGGAGGCCGAGTGGCGTAATTCACCCCTCCACTTT	CASSEEAEWRNSPLHF
TRBV4-2	TRBJ2-3	NA	TRBD2	TGTGCCAGCAGCCAAGGGACTAGCGGGGGGGGAGGTGGCACAGATACGCAGTATTTT	CASSQGTSGGGGGTDTQYF
TRBV12-3/TRBV12-4	TRBJ2-1	NA	NA	TGTGCCAGCAGTCTAGCGACCAATGAGCAGTTCTTC	CASSLATNEQFF
TRBV10-2	TRBJ2-1	NA	TRBD1	TGCGCCAGCAGTGAATGGACAGGAGCATACAATGAGCAGTTCTTC	CASSEWTGAYNEQFF
TRBV7-9	TRBJ2-5	NA	TRBD2	TGTGCCAGCAGTTCGGCCCCTAGCGGGGGGGCATTTGAGACCCAGTACTTC	CASSSAPSGGAFETQYF
TRBV5-1	TRBJ2-6	NA	NA	TGCGCCAGCAGCCCAGTTATTTCTGGGGCCAACGTCCTGACTTTC	CASSPVISGANVLTF
TRBV30	TRBJ2-7	NA	NA	TGTGCCTGGATAGGACTTCCTCACTCCTACGAGCAGTACTTC	CAWIGLPHSYEQYF
TRBV6-5	TRBJ1-2	NA	TRBD1	TGTGCCAGCAACAGGGGGTTAAGCTACACCTTC	CASNRGLSYTF
TRBV12-3/TRBV12-4	TRBJ2-3	NA	NA	TGTGCCAGCGGAGATACGCAGTATTTT	CASGDTQYF
TRBV19	TRBJ1-1	once	TRBD1	TGTGCCAGTAGGGGAGGACAGGGGGCGCGAACTGAAGCTTTCTTT	CASRGGQGARTEAFF
TRBV11-2	TRBJ1-3	NA	TRBD1	TGTGCCAGCATCGCGGGGACAGGGTGGTTCTCTGGAAACACCATATATTTT	CASIAGTGWFSGNTIYF
TRBV19	TRBJ1-5	NA	NA	TGTGCCAGTTGCGGCAGCTCCTATAGCAATCAGCCCCAGCATTTT	CASCGSSYSNQPQHF
TRBV5-5	TRBJ2-4	NA	TRBD1	TGTGCCAGCAGCTTGGGAGCCCCCGGGACAGGGCTCTACTTC	CASSLGAPGTGLYF
TRBV19	TRBJ2-1	NA	TRBD1	TGTGCCAGTAGTCCGGGGACAGGGGGTCATGAGCAGTTCTTC	CASSPGTGGHEQFF
TRBV2	TRBJ1-2	NA	NA	TGTGCCAGCAGTGAAGGCGATGCAGGGGTACTTCTCTATGGCTACACCTTC	CASSEGDAGVLLYGYTF